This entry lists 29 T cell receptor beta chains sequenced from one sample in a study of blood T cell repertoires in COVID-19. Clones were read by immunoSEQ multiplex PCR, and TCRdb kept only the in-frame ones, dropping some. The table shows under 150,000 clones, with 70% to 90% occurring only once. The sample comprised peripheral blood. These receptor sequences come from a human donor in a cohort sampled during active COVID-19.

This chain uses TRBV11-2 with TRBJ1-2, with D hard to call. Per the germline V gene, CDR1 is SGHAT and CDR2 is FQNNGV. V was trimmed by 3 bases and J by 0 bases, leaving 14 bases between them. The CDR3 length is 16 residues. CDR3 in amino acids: CASSFFPPSPNYGYTF. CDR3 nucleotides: TGTGCCAGCAGCTTCTTCCCCCCGAGCCCTAACTATGGCTACACCTTC.

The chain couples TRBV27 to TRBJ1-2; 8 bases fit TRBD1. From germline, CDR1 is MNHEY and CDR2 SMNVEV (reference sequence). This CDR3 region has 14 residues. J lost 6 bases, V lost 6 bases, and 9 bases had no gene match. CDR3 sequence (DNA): TGTGCCAGCAGCCCCTGGACAGGGTCCGATGGCTACACCTTC. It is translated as CASSPWTGSDGYTF.

CDR3 nucleotide sequence: TGCAGCGCTAGGACAGGGTCACCCTATGGCTACACCTTC. Translation: CSARTGSPYGYTF. V is TRBV29-1 and J is TRBJ1-2, with 8 bases matching TRBD1. V lost 7 bases and J lost 4; bases outside the gene matches: 8. This CDR3 region has 13 residues. Germline CDR1 reads SQVTM; CDR2 reads ANQGSEA.

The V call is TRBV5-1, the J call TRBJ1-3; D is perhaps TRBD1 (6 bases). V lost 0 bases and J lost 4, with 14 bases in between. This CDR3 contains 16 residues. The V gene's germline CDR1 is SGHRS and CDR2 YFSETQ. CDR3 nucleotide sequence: TGCGCCAGCAGCTTGGAGCTCTGGGGGCGAGGAAACACCATATATTTT. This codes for CASSLELWGRGNTIYF.

The CDR3 is CASSSPGQGRGYGYTF. CDR3 DNA sequence: TGTGCCAGCAGCTCTCCGGGACAGGGAAGGGGCTATGGCTACACCTTC. The gene calls are TRBV5-4 and TRBJ1-2; 9 positions agree with TRBD1. Trimming at V came to 3 bases and at J to 4 bases, leaving 10 bases not matched to a gene. Germline V gene data show CDR1 as SGHNT and CDR2 as YYREEE (reference sequence). The CDR3 is 16 residues long.

CDR3 amino acids: CASARQGQSYEQYF. CDR3 bases: TGTGCCAGCGCAAGACAGGGCCAGTCCTACGAGCAGTACTTC. This chain connects TRBV25-1 to TRBJ2-7; 7 nucleotides match TRBD1. The CDR3 extends over 14 amino acids. The J segment lost 1 base and the V segment lost 8 bases, leaving 8 bases of the junction unmatched. Germline CDR1 and CDR2: MGHDK and SYGVNS.

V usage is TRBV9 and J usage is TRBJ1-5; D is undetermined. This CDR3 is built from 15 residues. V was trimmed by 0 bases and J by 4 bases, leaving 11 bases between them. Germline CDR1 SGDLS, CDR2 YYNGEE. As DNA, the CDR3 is TGTGCCAGCAGCGTAGATTCGGGGATGAATCAGCCCCAGCATTTT. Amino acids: CASSVDSGMNQPQHF.

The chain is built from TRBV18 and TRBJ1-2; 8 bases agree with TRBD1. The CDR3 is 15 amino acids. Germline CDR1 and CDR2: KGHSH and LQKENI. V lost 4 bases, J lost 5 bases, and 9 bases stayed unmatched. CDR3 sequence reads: CASSLSGQGGYGYTF. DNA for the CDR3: TGTGCCAGCTCACTTTCCGGACAGGGAGGTTATGGCTACACCTTC.

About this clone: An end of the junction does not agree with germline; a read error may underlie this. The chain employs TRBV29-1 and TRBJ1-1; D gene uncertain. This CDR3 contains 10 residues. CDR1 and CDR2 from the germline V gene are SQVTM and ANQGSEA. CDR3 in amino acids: CSGVNTEAFF. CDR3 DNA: TGCAGCGGTGTAAACACCGAAGCTTTCTTT.

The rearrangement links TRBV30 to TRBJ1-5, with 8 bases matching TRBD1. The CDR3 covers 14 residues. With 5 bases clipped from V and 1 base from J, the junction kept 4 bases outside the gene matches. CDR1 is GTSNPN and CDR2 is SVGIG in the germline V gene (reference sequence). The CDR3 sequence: CAWAQGASNQPQHF. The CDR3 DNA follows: TGTGCCTGGGCTCAGGGGGCGAGCAATCAGCCCCAGCATTTT.

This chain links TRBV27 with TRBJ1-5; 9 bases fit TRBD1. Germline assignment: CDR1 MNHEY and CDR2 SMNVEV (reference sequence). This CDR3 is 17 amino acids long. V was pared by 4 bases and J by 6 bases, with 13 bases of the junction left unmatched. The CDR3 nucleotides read TGTGCCAGCAGTTCCCTAGGGACACAGGGGGCGTTTCAGCCCCAGCATTTT. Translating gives CASSSLGTQGAFQPQHF.

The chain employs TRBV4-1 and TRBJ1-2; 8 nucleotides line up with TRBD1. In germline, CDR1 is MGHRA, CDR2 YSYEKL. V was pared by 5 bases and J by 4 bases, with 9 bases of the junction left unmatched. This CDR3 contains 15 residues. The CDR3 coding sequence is TGCGCCAGCAGCTTGACAGGGGCGTCCCCCTATGGCTACACCTTC. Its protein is CASSLTGASPYGYTF.

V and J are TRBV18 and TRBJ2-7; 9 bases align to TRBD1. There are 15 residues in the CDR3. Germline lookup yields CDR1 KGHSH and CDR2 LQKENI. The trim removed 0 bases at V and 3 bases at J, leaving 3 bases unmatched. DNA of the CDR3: TGTGCCAGCTCACCACCTATGGGACAGGGCTACGAGCAGTACTTC. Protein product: CASSPPMGQGYEQYF.

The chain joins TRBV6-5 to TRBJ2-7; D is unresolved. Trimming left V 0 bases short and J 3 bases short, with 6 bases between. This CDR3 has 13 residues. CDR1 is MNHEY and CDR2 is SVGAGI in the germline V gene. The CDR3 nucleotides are TGTGCCAGCAGTTACTCGTTCGGCTACGAGCAGTACTTC. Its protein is CASSYSFGYEQYF.

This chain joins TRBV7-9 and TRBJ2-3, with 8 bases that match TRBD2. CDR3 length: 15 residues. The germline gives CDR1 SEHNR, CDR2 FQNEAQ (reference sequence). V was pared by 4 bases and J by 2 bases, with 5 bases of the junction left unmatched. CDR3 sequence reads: CASSSLSGATDTQYF. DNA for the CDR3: TGTGCCAGCAGCTCCCTTAGCGGGGCCACAGATACGCAGTATTTT.

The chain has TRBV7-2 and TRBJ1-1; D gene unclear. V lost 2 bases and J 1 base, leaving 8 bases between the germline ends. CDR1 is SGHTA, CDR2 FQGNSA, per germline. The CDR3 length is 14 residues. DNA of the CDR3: TGTGCCAGCAGCTTAATGAGCCAGAACACTGAAGCTTTCTTT. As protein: CASSLMSQNTEAFF.

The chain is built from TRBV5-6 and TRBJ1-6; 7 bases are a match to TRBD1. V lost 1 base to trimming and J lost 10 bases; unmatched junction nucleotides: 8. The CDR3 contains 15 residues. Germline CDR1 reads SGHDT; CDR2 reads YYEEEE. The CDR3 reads CASSLIDRVKSPLHF. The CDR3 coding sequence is TGTGCCAGCAGCTTGATAGACAGGGTAAAGTCACCCCTCCACTTT.

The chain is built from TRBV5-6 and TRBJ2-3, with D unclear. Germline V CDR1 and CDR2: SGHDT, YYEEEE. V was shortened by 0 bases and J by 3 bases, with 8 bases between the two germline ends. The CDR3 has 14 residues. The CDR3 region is CASSLALETDTQYF. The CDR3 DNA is TGTGCCAGCAGCTTGGCCCTAGAAACAGATACGCAGTATTTT.

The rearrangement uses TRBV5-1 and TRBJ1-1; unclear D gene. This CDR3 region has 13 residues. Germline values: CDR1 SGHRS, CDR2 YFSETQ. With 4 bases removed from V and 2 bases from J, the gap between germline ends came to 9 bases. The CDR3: CASSPRVNTEAFF. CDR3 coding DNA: TGCGCCAGCAGCCCGCGGGTCAACACTGAAGCTTTCTTT. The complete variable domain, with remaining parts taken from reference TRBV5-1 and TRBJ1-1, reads KAGVTQTPRYLIKTRGQQVTLSCSPISGHRSVSWYQQTPGQGLQFLFEYFSETQRNKGNFPGRFSGRQFSNSRSEMNVSTLELGDSALYLCASSPRVNTEAFFGQGTRLTVV.

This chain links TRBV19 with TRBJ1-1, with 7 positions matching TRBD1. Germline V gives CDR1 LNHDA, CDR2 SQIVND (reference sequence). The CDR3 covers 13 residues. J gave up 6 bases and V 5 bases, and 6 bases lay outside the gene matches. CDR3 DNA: TGTGCCAGTAGTGCGACAGGGATTGCTGAAGCTTTCTTT. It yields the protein CASSATGIAEAFF.

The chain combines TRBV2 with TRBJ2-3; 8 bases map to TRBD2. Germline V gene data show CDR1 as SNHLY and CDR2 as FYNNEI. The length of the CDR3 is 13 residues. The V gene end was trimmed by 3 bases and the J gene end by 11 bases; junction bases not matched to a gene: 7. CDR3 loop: CASSDQRGFGQYF. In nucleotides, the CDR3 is TGTGCCAGCAGTGATCAGCGGGGGTTCGGGCAGTATTTT.

This CDR3 reads CASSQDRDIGSYNEQFF. The CDR3 DNA follows: TGCGCCAGCAGCCAAGACCGAGACATAGGCTCCTACAATGAGCAGTTCTTC. The chain is built from TRBV4-1 and TRBJ2-1; D remains ambiguous. Germline V lookup: CDR1 MGHRA, CDR2 YSYEKL. V lost 0 bases and J 0 bases, leaving 12 bases between the germline ends. The CDR3 totals 17 residues.

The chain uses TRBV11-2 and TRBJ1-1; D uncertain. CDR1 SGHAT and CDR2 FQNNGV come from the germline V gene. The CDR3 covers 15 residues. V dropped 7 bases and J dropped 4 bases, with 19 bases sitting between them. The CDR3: CASTLDGRVITEAFF. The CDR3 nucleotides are TGTGCCAGCACCCTGGACGGGCGGGTGATCACTGAAGCTTTCTTT.

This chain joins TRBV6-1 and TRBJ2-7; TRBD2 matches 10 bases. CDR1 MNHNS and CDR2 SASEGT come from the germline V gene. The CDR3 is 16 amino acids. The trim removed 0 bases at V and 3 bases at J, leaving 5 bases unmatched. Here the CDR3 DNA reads TGTGCCAGCAGTGAAGCCTCTAGCGGGGGCCACTACGAGCAGTACTTC. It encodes CASSEASSGGHYEQYF.

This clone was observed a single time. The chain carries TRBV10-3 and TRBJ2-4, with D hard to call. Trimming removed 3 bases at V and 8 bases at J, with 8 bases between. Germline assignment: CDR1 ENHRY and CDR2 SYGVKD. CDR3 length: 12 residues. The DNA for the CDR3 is TGTGCCATCAGTGAATTGGCGGACATTCAGTACTTC. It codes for CAISELADIQYF.

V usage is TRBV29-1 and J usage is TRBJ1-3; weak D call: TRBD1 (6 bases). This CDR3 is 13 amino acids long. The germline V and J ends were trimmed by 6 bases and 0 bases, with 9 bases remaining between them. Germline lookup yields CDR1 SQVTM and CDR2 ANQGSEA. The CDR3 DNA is TGCAGCGTCGCGACAGGCTCTGGAAACACCATATATTTT. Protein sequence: CSVATGSGNTIYF.

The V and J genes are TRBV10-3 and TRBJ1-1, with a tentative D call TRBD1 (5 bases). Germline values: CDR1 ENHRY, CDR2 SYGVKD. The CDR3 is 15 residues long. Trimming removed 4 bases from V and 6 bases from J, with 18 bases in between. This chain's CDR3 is CAISGRGLGFAEAFF. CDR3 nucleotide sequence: TGTGCCATCAGTGGGAGGGGCCTGGGCTTCGCTGAAGCTTTCTTT.

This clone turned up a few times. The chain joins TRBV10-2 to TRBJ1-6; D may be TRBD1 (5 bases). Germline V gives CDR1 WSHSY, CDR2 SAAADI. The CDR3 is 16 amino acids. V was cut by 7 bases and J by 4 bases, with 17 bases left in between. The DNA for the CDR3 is TGCGCCAGCACCAGCGTCGCCACAGGTTATAATTCACCCCTCCACTTT. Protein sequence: CASTSVATGYNSPLHF.

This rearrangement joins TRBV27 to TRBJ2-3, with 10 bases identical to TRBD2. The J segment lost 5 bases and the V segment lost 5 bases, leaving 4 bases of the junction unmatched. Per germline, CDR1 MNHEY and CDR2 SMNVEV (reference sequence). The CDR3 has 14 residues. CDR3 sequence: CASSGSGGGDTQYF. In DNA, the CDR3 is TGTGCCAGCAGTGGCAGCGGGGGGGGAGATACGCAGTATTTT.